This is a list of T cell receptor beta chains from one sample in a study of T-cell reconstitution after alpha-beta-depleted transplantation in children. TCRdb called the PCR reads again in MiXCR, with one record for every CDR3 protein. The sample holds 200,000 to 250,000 distinct CDR3 sequences, around 7.5% seen once. The sample here was PBMCs, mostly from graft donor cells, taken 180 days after TCRalphabeta/CD19-depleted stem cell transplant. The receptors shown here come from a male patient between 5 and 17 years old who had a stem cell transplant for acute lymphoblastic leukemia, so the T cells may come from the graft donor. Each CDR3 is given with its conserved first and last residue. The D gene is left open where the match is weak. Some rows have no size entry. The others give once, few or many, or a class for an expanded clone.

v_call,j_call,d_call,clone_size,cdr3_aa,cdr3_nt
TRBV20-1,TRBJ2-7,TRBD2,many,CSARTSGNYEQYF,TGCAGTGCCAGGACTAGCGGGAACTACGAGCAGTACTTC
TRBV20-1,TRBJ2-7,-,many,CSARLERYEQYF,TGCAGTGCTAGACTAGAGAGGTACGAGCAGTACTTC
TRBV5-6,TRBJ1-1,-,many,CASSFGTANTEAFF,TGTGCCAGCAGCTTTGGGACCGCGAACACTGAAGCTTTCTTT
TRBV20-1,TRBJ1-1,-,many,CSARDPQGNTEAFF,TGCAGTGCTAGAGATCCCCAGGGTAACACTGAAGCTTTCTTT
TRBV28,TRBJ2-1,-,many,CASSFPGGDPSFF,TGTGCCAGCAGTTTCCCTGGCGGGGACCCGTCGTTCTTC
TRBV24-1,TRBJ2-2,-,many,CATSDFLGWGGELFF,TGTGCCACCAGTGATTTCCTCGGATGGGGCGGGGAGCTGTTTTTT
TRBV6-2/TRBV6-3,TRBJ2-4,TRBD1,many,CASRTGTGNIQYF,TGTGCCAGCAGAACCGGGACAGGGAACATTCAGTACTTC
TRBV10-3,TRBJ2-2,TRBD2,many,CAISEPRGAGELFF,TGTGCCATCAGTGAACCCCGGGGGGCCGGGGAGCTGTTTTTT
TRBV5-1,TRBJ2-7,-,-,CASSPTGTSIYEQYF,TGCGCCAGCAGCCCTACCGGGACTTCCATCTACGAGCAGTACTTC
TRBV7-2,TRBJ2-3,TRBD1,many,CASSLWGRGSSADTQYF,TGTGCCAGCAGCTTGTGGGGCAGGGGGAGCTCCGCAGATACGCAGTATTTT
TRBV11-2,TRBJ1-2,-,many,CASSLAGNGYGYTF,TGTGCCAGCAGCTTAGCGGGGAACGGCTATGGCTACACCTTC
TRBV6-5,TRBJ2-7,TRBD2,many,CASRLGLAVNYEQYF,TGTGCCAGCAGGTTAGGACTAGCAGTAAACTACGAGCAGTACTTC
TRBV20-1,TRBJ1-2,-,many,CSPTRANRGF,TGCAGTCCTACTCGGGCCAACCGAGGCTTC
TRBV7-8,TRBJ2-1,-,few,CASSSMAAIRRDNEQFF,TGTGCCAGCAGCTCCATGGCGGCCATAAGGCGGGACAATGAGCAGTTCTTC
TRBV20-1,TRBJ1-2,-,few,CSARDSVAGAANYGYTF,TGCAGTGCTAGGGATAGCGTCGCCGGAGCAGCTAACTATGGCTACACCTTC
TRBV18,TRBJ2-3,-,few,CASSPAWTFYTDTQYF,TGTGCCAGCTCACCCGCCTGGACTTTTTACACAGATACGCAGTATTTT
TRBV5-6,TRBJ2-5,-,many,CASSLESLQETQYF,TGTGCCAGCAGCTTGGAGAGCCTACAAGAGACCCAGTACTTC
TRBV20-1,TRBJ1-5,TRBD1,many,CSATSTGAGSQPQHF,TGCAGTGCTACAAGTACAGGGGCGGGGAGTCAGCCCCAGCATTTT
TRBV27,TRBJ2-7,TRBD1,many,CASSLSLSGTGKGEQYF,TGTGCCAGCAGTTTAAGCCTATCCGGGACAGGGAAGGGGGAGCAGTACTTC
TRBV10-3,TRBJ2-6,-,-,CAISESKNSGANVLTF,TGTGCCATCAGTGAGTCGAAGAACTCTGGGGCCAACGTCCTGACTTTC
TRBV5-1,TRBJ2-1,-,many,CASSLVGTPNEQFF,TGCGCCAGCAGCTTGGTCGGCACCCCCAATGAGCAGTTCTTC
TRBV14,TRBJ2-5,-,-,CASSRRVGETQYF,TGTGCCAGCAGCCGCAGGGTCGGGGAGACCCAGTACTTC
TRBV6-1,TRBJ2-5,TRBD2,many,CASTLAGGGQRTQYF,TGTGCCAGCACCCTAGCGGGGGGGGGCCAGAGGACCCAGTACTTC
TRBV20-1,TRBJ1-1,-,many,CSARQGLNTEAFF,TGCAGTGCTAGACAGGGTTTGAACACTGAAGCTTTCTTT
TRBV10-3,TRBJ2-2,TRBD2,many,CAISRGSGNGGELFF,TGTGCCATCAGCAGGGGTAGCGGGAATGGCGGGGAGCTGTTTTTT
TRBV29-1,TRBJ2-1,-,many,CSVVPREIVRQFF,TGCAGCGTTGTACCCCGGGAGATCGTTAGGCAGTTCTTC
TRBV7-3,TRBJ1-5,-,many,CASIRTAYSNQPQHF,TGTGCCAGCATCCGGACAGCTTATAGCAATCAGCCCCAGCATTTT
TRBV20-1,TRBJ1-5,-,many,CSARDLGSVNQPQHF,TGCAGTGCTAGAGATCTGGGCTCCGTCAATCAGCCCCAGCATTTT
TRBV6-5,TRBJ2-7,-,many,CASSYGRPLDEQYF,TGTGCCAGCAGTTATGGGAGACCGCTCGACGAGCAGTACTTC
TRBV3-1,TRBJ2-2,TRBD2,-,CASSQHRGVLNTGELFF,TGTGCCAGCAGCCAGCATCGGGGGGTGTTGAACACCGGGGAGCTGTTTTTT
TRBV12-3/TRBV12-4,TRBJ2-5,-,many,CASSLGWETQYF,TGTGCCAGCAGTTTAGGTTGGGAGACCCAGTACTTC
TRBV29-1,TRBJ2-7,-,many,CSVELAGSYEQYF,TGCAGCGTTGAGTTGGCGGGCTCCTACGAGCAGTACTTC
TRBV12-3/TRBV12-4,TRBJ1-6,-,many,CASTLRGSYNSPLHF,TGTGCCAGCACCCTCAGGGGCTCCTATAATTCACCCCTCCACTTT
TRBV9,TRBJ1-6,-,few,CAISQVCYNSPLHF,TGTGCCATCTCACAGGTTTGCTATAATTCACCCCTCCACTTT
TRBV7-7,TRBJ2-3,-,many,CASTPQSGGIRTDTQYF,TGTGCTAGCACCCCCCAGTCTGGCGGGATACGAACAGATACGCAGTATTTT
TRBV27,TRBJ2-1,-,many,CASSPPKLPYNEQFF,TGTGCCAGCAGTCCCCCAAAATTACCTTACAATGAGCAGTTCTTC
TRBV6-1,TRBJ1-1,-,many,CASSAWGENTEAFF,TGTGCCAGCAGTGCTTGGGGGGAGAACACTGAAGCTTTCTTT
TRBV2,TRBJ2-7,TRBD1,many,CASRLWTGGRLTYEQYF,TGTGCCAGCAGACTCTGGACAGGGGGCAGGCTGACCTACGAGCAGTACTTC
TRBV7-2,TRBJ2-1,-,many,CASSSHPLVNEQFF,TGTGCCAGCAGCTCCCACCCACTAGTCAATGAGCAGTTCTTC
TRBV27,TRBJ2-7,-,medium-sized,CASWDRASYEQYF,TGTGCCAGCTGGGATAGGGCCTCCTACGAGCAGTACTTC
TRBV7-9,TRBJ2-7,-,many,CASSLSPGTYEQYF,TGTGCCAGCAGCTTAAGCCCAGGGACCTACGAGCAGTACTTC
TRBV7-8,TRBJ2-7,-,many,CASSPIWPFSENSEQYF,TGTGCCAGCAGCCCGATTTGGCCCTTCTCAGAAAACTCCGAGCAGTACTTC
TRBV5-1,TRBJ1-2,TRBD1,many,CASSLTGVPYGYTF,TGCGCCAGCAGCTTGACAGGGGTGCCTTATGGCTACACCTTC
TRBV12-3/TRBV12-4,TRBJ2-1,-,many,CASSPSWIYNEQFF,TGTGCCAGCAGTCCCTCGTGGATCTACAATGAGCAGTTCTTC
TRBV28,TRBJ1-5,-,few,CASSVTVYSNQPQHF,TGTGCCAGCAGCGTGACAGTCTATAGCAATCAGCCCCAGCATTTT